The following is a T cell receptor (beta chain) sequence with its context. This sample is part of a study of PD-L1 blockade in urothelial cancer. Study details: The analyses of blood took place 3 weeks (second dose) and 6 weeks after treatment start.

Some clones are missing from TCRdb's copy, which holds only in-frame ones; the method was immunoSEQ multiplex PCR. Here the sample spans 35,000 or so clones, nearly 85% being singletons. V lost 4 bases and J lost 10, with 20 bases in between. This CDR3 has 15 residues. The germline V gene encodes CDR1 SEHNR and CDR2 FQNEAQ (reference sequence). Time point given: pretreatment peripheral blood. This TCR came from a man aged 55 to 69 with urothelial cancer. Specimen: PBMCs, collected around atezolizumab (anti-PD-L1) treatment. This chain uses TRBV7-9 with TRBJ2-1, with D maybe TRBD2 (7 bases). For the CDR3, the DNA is TGTGCCAGCAGCTCCCGGGGGGCGGGTTCCGAAGAGCAGTTCTTC. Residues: CASSSRGAGSEEQFF.